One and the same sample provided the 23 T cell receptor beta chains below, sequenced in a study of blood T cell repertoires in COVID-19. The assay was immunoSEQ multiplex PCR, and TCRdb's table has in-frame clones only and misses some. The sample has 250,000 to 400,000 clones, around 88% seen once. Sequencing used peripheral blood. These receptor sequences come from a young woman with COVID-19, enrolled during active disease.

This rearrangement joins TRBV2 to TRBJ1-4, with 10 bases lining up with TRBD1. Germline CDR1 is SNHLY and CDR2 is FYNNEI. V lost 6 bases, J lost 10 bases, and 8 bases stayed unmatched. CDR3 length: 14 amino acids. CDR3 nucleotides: TGTGCCAGCAGGTCGGACAGGGGGATAAGAAAACTGTTTTTT. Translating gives CASRSDRGIRKLFF. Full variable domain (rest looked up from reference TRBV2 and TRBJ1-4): EPEVTQTPSHQVTQMGQEVILRCVPISNHLYFYWYRQILGQKVEFLVSFYNNEISEKSEIFDDQFSVERPDGSNFTLKIRSTKLEDSAMYFCASRSDRGIRKLFFGSGTQLSVL.

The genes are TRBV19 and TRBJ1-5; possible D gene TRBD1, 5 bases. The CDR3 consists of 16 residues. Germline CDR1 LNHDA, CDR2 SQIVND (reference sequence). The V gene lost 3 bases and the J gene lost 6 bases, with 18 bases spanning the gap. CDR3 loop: CASSILLGARGQPQHF. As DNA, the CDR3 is TGTGCCAGTAGTATTCTTTTAGGGGCGCGGGGTCAGCCCCAGCATTTT.

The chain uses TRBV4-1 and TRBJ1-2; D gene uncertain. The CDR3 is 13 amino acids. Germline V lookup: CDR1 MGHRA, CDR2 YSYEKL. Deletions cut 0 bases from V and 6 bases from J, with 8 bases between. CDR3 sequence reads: CASSQDRRDGYTF. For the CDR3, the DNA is TGCGCCAGCAGCCAAGACCGAAGAGATGGCTACACCTTC.

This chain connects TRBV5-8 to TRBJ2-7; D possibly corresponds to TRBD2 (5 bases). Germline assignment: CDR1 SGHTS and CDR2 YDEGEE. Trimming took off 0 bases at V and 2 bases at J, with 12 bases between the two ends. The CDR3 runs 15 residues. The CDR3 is CASSLDPGSAYEQYF. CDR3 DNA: TGTGCCAGCAGCTTGGACCCGGGGTCAGCCTACGAGCAGTACTTC.

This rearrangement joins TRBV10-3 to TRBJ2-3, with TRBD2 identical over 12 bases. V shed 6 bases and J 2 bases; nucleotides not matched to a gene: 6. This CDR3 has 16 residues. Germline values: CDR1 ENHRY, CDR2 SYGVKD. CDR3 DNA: TGTGCCATCAGGAAACTAGCGGGGGGTACCACAGATACGCAGTATTTT. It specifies CAIRKLAGGTTDTQYF.

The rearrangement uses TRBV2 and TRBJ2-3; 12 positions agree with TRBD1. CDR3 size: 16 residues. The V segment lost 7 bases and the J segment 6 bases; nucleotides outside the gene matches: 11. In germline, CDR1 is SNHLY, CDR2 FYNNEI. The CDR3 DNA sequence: TGTGCCAGCACCCTTTCGGGACAGGGGGCGTTGGATACGCAGTATTTT. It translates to CASTLSGQGALDTQYF.

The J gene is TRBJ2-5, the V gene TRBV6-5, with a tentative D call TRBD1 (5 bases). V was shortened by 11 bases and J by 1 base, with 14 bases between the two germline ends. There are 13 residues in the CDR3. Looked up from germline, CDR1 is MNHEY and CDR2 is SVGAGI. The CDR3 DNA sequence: TGTGCCGTAAAAACCGACAGCCAAGAGACCCAGTACTTC. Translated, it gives CAVKTDSQETQYF.

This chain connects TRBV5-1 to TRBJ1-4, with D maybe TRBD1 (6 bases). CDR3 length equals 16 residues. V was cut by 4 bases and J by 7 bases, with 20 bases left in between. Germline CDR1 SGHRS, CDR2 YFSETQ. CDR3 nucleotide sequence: TGCGCCAGCAGCCCCCGGGCGCAGGGGCAGGTTGAAAAACTGTTTTTT. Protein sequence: CASSPRAQGQVEKLFF.

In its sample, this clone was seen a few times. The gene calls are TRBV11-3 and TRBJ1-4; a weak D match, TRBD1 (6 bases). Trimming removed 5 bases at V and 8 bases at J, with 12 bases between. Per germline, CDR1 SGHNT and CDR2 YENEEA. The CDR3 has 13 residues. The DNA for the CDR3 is TGTGCCAGCAGCAAGGGGGTGACGGAAAAACTGTTTTTT. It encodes CASSKGVTEKLFF.

The CDR3 coding sequence is TGTGCCAGCAGCGTCTACAGGTCGACTAATGAAAAACTGTTTTTT. It encodes CASSVYRSTNEKLFF. The gene calls are TRBV5-5 and TRBJ1-4, with D possibly matching TRBD1 (5 bases). This CDR3 region has 15 residues. Looked up from germline, CDR1 is SGHKS and CDR2 is YYEKEE (reference sequence). Trimming shortened V by 4 bases and J by 2 bases, and 12 bases separated the two germline ends.

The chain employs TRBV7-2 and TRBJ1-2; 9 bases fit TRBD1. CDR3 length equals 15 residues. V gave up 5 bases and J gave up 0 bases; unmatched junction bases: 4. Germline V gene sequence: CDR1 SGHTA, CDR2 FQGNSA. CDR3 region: CASSPNRGPNYGYTF. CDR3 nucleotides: TGTGCCAGCAGCCCCAACAGGGGGCCTAACTATGGCTACACCTTC.

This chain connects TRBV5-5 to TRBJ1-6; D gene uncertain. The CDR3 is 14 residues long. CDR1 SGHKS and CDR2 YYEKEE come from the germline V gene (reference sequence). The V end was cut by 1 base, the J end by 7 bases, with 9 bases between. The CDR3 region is CASSLNYPNSPLHF. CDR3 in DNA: TGTGCCAGCAGCTTGAACTACCCCAATTCACCCCTCCACTTT.

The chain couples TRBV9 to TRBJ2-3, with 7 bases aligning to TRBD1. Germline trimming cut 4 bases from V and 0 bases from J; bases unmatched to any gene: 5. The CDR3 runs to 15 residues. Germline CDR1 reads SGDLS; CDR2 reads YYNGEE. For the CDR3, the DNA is TGTGCCAGCAGCCCCGCGACAGGGAGCACAGATACGCAGTATTTT. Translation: CASSPATGSTDTQYF.

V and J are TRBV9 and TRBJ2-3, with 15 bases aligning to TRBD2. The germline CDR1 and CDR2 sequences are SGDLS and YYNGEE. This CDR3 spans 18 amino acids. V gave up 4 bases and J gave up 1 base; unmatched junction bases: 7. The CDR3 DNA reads TGTGCCAGCAGCTATGGACTAGCGGGGGGGCCCGGCACAGATACGCAGTATTTT. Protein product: CASSYGLAGGPGTDTQYF.

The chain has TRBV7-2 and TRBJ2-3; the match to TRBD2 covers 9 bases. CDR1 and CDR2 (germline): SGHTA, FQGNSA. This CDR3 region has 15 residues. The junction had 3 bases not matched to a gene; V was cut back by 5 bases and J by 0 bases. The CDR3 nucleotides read TGTGCCAGCAGCGAGACTAGCGGTAGCACAGATACGCAGTATTTT. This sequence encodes CASSETSGSTDTQYF.

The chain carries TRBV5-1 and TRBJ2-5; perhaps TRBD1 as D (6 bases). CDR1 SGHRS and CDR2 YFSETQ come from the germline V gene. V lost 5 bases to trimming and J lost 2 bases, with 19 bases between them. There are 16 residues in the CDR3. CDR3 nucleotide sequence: TGCGCCAGCAGGGAAGGACCAAGGGGGTGGCAAGAGACCCAGTACTTC. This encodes CASREGPRGWQETQYF.

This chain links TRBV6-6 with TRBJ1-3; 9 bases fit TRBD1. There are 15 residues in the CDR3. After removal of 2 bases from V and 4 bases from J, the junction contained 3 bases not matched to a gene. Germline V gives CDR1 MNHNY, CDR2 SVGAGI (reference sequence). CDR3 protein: CASSYGTGSGNTIYF. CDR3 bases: TGTGCCAGCAGTTACGGGACAGGGTCCGGAAACACCATATATTTT.

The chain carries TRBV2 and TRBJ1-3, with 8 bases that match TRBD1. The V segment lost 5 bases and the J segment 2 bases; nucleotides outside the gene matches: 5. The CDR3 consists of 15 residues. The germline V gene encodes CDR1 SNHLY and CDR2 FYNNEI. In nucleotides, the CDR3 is TGTGCCAGCAGTCTACAGGGGGTTCCTGGAAACACCATATATTTT. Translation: CASSLQGVPGNTIYF.

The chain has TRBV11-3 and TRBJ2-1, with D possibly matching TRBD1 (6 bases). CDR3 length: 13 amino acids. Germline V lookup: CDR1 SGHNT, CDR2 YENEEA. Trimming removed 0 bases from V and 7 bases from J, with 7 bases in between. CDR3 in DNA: TGTGCCAGCAGCTTAGAGGACAGTAATGAGCAGTTCTTC. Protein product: CASSLEDSNEQFF.

CDR3 residues: CASSQGQGAFF. The CDR3, as DNA: TGTGCCAGCAGCCAAGGACAGGGAGCTTTCTTT. This chain links TRBV3-1 (or the pseudogene TRBV3-2) with TRBJ1-1, with TRBD1 matching over 7 bases. There are 11 residues in the CDR3. J lost 10 bases, V lost 1 base, and 0 bases had no gene match. Germline V gene data show CDR1 as LGHDT and CDR2 as YNNKEL (reference sequence).

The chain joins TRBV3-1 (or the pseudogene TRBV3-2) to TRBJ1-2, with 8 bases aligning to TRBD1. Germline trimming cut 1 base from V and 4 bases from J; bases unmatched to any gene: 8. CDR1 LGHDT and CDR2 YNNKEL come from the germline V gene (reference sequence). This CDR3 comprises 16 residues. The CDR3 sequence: CASSQGTGNFVYGYTF. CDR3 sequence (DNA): TGTGCCAGCAGCCAAGGGACAGGGAACTTCGTCTATGGCTACACCTTC.

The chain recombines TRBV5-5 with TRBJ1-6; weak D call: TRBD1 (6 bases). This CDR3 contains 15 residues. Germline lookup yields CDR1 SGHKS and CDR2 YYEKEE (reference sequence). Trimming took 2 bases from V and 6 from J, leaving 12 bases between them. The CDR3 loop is CASSFDRRSNSPLHF. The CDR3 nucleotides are TGTGCCAGCAGCTTTGACAGGCGGTCTAATTCACCCCTCCACTTT.

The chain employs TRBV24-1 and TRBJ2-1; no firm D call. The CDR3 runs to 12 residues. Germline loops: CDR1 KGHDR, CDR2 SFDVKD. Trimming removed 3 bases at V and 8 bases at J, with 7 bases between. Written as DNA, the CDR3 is TGTGCCACCAGTGATCCCCTTGATGAGCAGTTCTTC. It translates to CATSDPLDEQFF.